These 22 T cell receptor beta chains originate from one sample sequenced in a study of early stage breast cancer tumors. Data came from immunoSEQ multiplex PCR; TCRdb stores just in-frame clones and leaves some out. Of fewer than 90,000 clones listed, 70% to 85% are singletons. Specimen: blood. All receptors come from a person aged 60 to 70 with breast cancer.

The chain links TRBV19 to TRBJ1-2, with TRBD1 as a possible D gene (5 bases). Trimming shortened V by 3 bases and J by 4 bases, and 9 bases separated the two germline ends. Germline V gene sequence: CDR1 LNHDA, CDR2 SQIVND (reference sequence). The CDR3 contains 13 residues. The CDR3 nucleotides are TGTGCCAGTAGTATTAGAGGGACCTATGGCTACACCTTC. It is translated as CASSIRGTYGYTF.

The rearrangement links TRBV6-1 to TRBJ2-5; 10 nucleotides match TRBD2. V was pared by 7 bases and J by 4 bases, with 3 bases of the junction left unmatched. Per germline, CDR1 MNHNS and CDR2 SASEGT. The CDR3 length is 13 residues. The CDR3, as DNA: TGTGCCAGCAAAGCGGGAGGGCCAGAGACCCAGTACTTC. Protein product: CASKAGGPETQYF.

This clone was seen only once. The chain uses TRBV5-4 and TRBJ2-5; TRBD1 might be the D (6 bases). With 3 bases removed from V and 7 bases from J, the gap between germline ends came to 19 bases. CDR1 SGHNT and CDR2 YYREEE come from the germline V gene (reference sequence). The CDR3 consists of 15 residues. CDR3 region: CASSSTGTQSGTQYF. The DNA of the CDR3 is TGTGCCAGCAGCTCGACCGGGACACAAAGCGGGACCCAGTACTTC. The whole variable domain, remainder taken from reference TRBV5-4 and TRBJ2-5, is ETGVTQSPTHLIKTRGQQVTLRCSSQSGHNTVSWYQQALGQGPQFIFQYYREEENGRGNFPPRFSGLQFPNYSSELNVNALELDDSALYLCASSSTGTQSGTQYFGPGTRLLVL.

The chain has TRBV28 and TRBJ2-1; the D gene is possibly TRBD2 (7 bases). Trimming pared 6 bases from V and 1 base from J, leaving 10 bases between. The length of the CDR3 is 14 residues. Germline V gene lookup returns CDR1 MDHEN and CDR2 SYDVKM. The CDR3 loop is CASRGGPSYNEQFF. The CDR3, as DNA: TGTGCCAGCAGGGGGGGGCCGTCCTACAATGAGCAGTTCTTC.

This chain links TRBV5-1 with TRBJ2-2; D remains ambiguous. The V end lost 2 bases, the J end lost 2 bases, and 10 bases lay between the germline ends. CDR1 SGHRS and CDR2 YFSETQ come from the germline V gene. The CDR3 runs 15 residues. DNA for the CDR3: TGCGCCAGCAGCTTACGTCAGGTTAACACCGGGGAGCTGTTTTTT. Its translation is CASSLRQVNTGELFF.

The CDR3 DNA reads TGCAGCGTTGAAGGGGCACAAAGGGGCTACGAGCAGTACTTC. It is translated as CSVEGAQRGYEQYF. The V and J genes are TRBV29-1 and TRBJ2-7; perhaps TRBD1 as D (5 bases). Germline CDR1 reads SQVTM; CDR2 reads ANQGSEA. With 1 base removed from V and 3 bases from J, the gap between germline ends came to 13 bases. The length of the CDR3 is 14 residues.

This clone is a singleton in its sample. CDR3 DNA: TGCGCCACCCCCCACTACAATGAGCAGTTCTTC. Translation: CATPHYNEQFF. This sequence joins TRBV5-1 and TRBJ2-1; D unresolved. The germline V gene encodes CDR1 SGHRS and CDR2 YFSETQ. The CDR3 consists of 11 residues. The V end lost 9 bases, the J end lost 3 bases, and 7 bases lay between the germline ends.

The chain couples TRBV20-1 to TRBJ1-2; possibly TRBD1 for D (5 bases). CDR3 length equals 10 residues. Germline V gives CDR1 DFQATT, CDR2 SNEGSKA (reference sequence). The ends were cut back, 5 bases at V and 8 bases at J, with 9 bases in the middle. As DNA, the CDR3 is TGCAGTGCTCTGACAGACGGCTACACCTTC. Translated: CSALTDGYTF.

The chain combines TRBV5-4 with TRBJ1-3; D call uncertain. V lost 0 bases, J lost 0 bases, and 10 bases lay in between. Looked up from germline, CDR1 is SGHNT and CDR2 is YYREEE (reference sequence). The CDR3 runs to 16 residues. In DNA, the CDR3 is TGTGCCAGCAGCTTGGCTACAGATCCCTCTGGAAACACCATATATTTT. Translating gives CASSLATDPSGNTIYF.

V usage is TRBV7-6 and J usage is TRBJ2-7, with D uncertain. The germline CDR1 and CDR2 sequences are SGHVS and FNYEAQ. The CDR3 runs to 16 residues. V was clipped by 0 bases and J by 3 bases, with 15 bases between them. The chain's CDR3 is CASSLAYGRQDYEQYF. Written as DNA, the CDR3 is TGTGCCAGCAGCTTAGCTTATGGGCGGCAGGACTACGAGCAGTACTTC.

In its sample, this clone was seen a few times. This chain connects TRBV18 to TRBJ1-5; no definite D call. V lost 4 bases and J 1 base, leaving 14 bases between the germline ends. Germline CDR1 is KGHSH and CDR2 is LQKENI. The length of the CDR3 is 16 residues. CDR3 DNA sequence: TGTGCCAGCTCACAATCCACGGGCCGAAGCAATCAGCCCCAGCATTTT. The encoded protein is CASSQSTGRSNQPQHF.

As to this clone: Other DNA sequences in this sample translate to the same CDR3. The chain uses TRBV5-4 and TRBJ2-7; 7 positions agree with TRBD2. With V trimmed by 4 bases and J by 2 bases, 3 bases remained unmatched. The CDR3 has 13 residues. CDR1 is SGHNT and CDR2 is YYREEE in the germline V gene (reference sequence). The CDR3 DNA sequence: TGTGCCAGCAGCCTGGGGGGGACCTACGAGCAGTACTTC. Encoded protein: CASSLGGTYEQYF.

This clone turned up a few times. The chain has TRBV5-1 and TRBJ2-7, with D possibly TRBD1 on 6 matching bases. V was pared by 0 bases and J by 5 bases, with 12 bases between. CDR3 size: 14 residues. CDR1 SGHRS and CDR2 YFSETQ come from the germline V gene. CDR3 protein: CASSLAGTPNEQYF. CDR3 DNA sequence: TGCGCCAGCAGCTTGGCCGGGACACCGAACGAGCAGTACTTC.

V is TRBV19 and J is TRBJ2-3; D remains unclear. Trimming took off 6 bases at V and 1 base at J, with 2 bases between the two ends. CDR1 is LNHDA, CDR2 SQIVND, per germline (reference sequence). The CDR3 is made up of 11 amino acids. CDR3 DNA: TGTGCCAGTAGGGGCACAGATACGCAGTATTTT. It encodes CASRGTDTQYF.

The rearrangement uses TRBV7-2 and TRBJ1-2; D ambiguous. CDR1 is SGHTA and CDR2 is FQGNSA in the germline V gene. The CDR3 consists of 14 residues. V was shortened by 8 bases and J by 2 bases, with 15 bases between the two germline ends. Written as DNA, the CDR3 is TGTGCCAGCGGCCGAGCCTCGGTCAACTATGGCTACACCTTC. It yields the protein CASGRASVNYGYTF.

V is TRBV19 and J is TRBJ2-7; maybe TRBD1 (6 bases). The CDR3 contains 14 residues. The V end lost 7 bases, the J end lost 7 bases, and 20 bases lay between the germline ends. Germline V gene sequence: CDR1 LNHDA, CDR2 SQIVND (reference sequence). This chain's CDR3 is CASTAAGVPLEQYF. In DNA, the CDR3 is TGTGCCAGTACGGCGGCAGGGGTTCCGCTGGAGCAGTACTTC.

V and J are TRBV29-1 and TRBJ2-2, with 8 bases fitting TRBD1. V dropped 4 bases and J dropped 0; count of bases not matched to a gene: 4. The V gene's germline CDR1 is SQVTM and CDR2 ANQGSEA. The CDR3 spans 15 residues. The CDR3 sequence: CSVVAGGANTGELFF. For the CDR3, the DNA is TGCAGCGTTGTAGCAGGGGGCGCGAACACCGGGGAGCTGTTTTTT.

The rearrangement joins TRBV28 to TRBJ1-1; D perhaps matches TRBD1 (5 bases). V dropped 1 base and J dropped 1 base, with 13 bases sitting between them. CDR1 is MDHEN and CDR2 is SYDVKM in the germline V gene. The CDR3 is 16 residues long. The CDR3, as DNA: TGTGCCAGCAGTTTATCCCAGGGAGGTGGGAACACTGAAGCTTTCTTT. This encodes CASSLSQGGGNTEAFF.

Points on this clone: Its ends do not fully match the called genes, so a read error is possible. The rearrangement links TRBV7-7 to TRBJ1-4, with 9 bases that match TRBD1. The CDR3 is 14 residues long. The germline V gene encodes CDR1 SSHAT and CDR2 FNYEAQ (reference sequence). The CDR3 DNA follows: TGTGCTAGCAGCAGAGACAGGGGGAGTGAAAAACTGTTTTTT. It translates to CASSRDRGSEKLFF.

This clone appeared a few times. Different DNA sequences within this sample yield the same CDR3. CDR3: CASSFRDSGQPQHF. The CDR3 DNA sequence: TGTGCCAGCAGCTTTAGGGACAGCGGACAGCCCCAGCATTTT. This chain joins TRBV5-8 and TRBJ1-5; TRBD1 aligns across 7 bases. Germline CDR1 is SGHTS and CDR2 is YDEGEE. The CDR3 sequence is 14 residues long. Trimming took 2 bases from V and 7 from J; bases not matched to a gene: 6.

The V call is TRBV7-2, the J call TRBJ1-2; tentative D call: TRBD1 (6 bases). The CDR3 has 13 amino acids. Trimming cost V 3 bases and J 4 bases, with 9 bases left between them. Germline lookup yields CDR1 SGHTA and CDR2 FQGNSA. The CDR3 coding sequence is TGTGCCAGCAGCTTTAGGACAGCCTATGGCTACACCTTC. Protein product: CASSFRTAYGYTF.

This clone was seen only a few times. The chain recombines TRBV28 with TRBJ1-1, with D maybe TRBD1 (6 bases). Germline V gene lookup returns CDR1 MDHEN and CDR2 SYDVKM. The CDR3 loop spans 14 amino acids. Trimming left V 2 bases short and J 7 bases short, with 14 bases between. The CDR3 region is CASSLRPGGDEAFF. The CDR3 DNA is TGTGCCAGCAGTTTAAGGCCTGGGGGCGATGAAGCTTTCTTT. Using reference TRBV28 and TRBJ1-1 for the parts outside the CDR3, the full variable domain is DVKVTQSSRYLVKRTGEKVFLECVQDMDHENMFWYRQDPGLGLRLIYFSYDVKMKEKGDIPEGYSVSREKKERFSLILESASTNQTSMYLCASSLRPGGDEAFFGQGTRLTVV.